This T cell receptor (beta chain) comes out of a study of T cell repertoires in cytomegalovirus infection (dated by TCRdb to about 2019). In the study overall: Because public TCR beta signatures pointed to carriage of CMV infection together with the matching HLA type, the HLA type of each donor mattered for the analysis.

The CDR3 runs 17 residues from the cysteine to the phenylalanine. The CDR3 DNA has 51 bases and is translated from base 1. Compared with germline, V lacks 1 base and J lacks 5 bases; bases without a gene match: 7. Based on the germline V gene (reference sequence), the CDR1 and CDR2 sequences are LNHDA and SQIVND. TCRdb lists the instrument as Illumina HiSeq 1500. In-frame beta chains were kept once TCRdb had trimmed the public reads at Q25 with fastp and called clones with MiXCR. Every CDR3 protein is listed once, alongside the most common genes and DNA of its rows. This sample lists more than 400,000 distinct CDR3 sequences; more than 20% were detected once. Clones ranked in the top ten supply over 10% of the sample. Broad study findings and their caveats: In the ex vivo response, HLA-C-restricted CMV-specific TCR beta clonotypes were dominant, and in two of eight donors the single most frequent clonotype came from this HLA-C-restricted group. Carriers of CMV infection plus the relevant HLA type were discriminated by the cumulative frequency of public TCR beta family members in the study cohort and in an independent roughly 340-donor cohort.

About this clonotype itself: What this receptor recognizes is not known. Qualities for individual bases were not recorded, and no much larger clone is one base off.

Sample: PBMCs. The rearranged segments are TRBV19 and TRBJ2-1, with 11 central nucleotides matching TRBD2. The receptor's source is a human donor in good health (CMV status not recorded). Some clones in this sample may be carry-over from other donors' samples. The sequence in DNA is TGTGCCAGTAGTATAGGACCTAGCGGGAGGAGGAACAATGAGCAGTTCTTC. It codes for CASSIGPSGRRNNEQFF.